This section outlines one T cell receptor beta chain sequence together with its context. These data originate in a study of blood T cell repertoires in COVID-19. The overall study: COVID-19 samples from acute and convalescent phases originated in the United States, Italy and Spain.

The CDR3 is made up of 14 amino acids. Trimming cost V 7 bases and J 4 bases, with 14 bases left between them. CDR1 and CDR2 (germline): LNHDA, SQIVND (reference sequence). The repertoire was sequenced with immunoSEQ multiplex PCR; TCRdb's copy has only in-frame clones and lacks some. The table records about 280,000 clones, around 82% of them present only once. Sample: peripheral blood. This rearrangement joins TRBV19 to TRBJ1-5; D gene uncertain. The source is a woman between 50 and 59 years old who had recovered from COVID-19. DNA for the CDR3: TGTGCCAGTAACCTCGGGTTTGGGAATCAGCCCCAGCATTTT. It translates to CASNLGFGNQPQHF.